This T cell receptor (beta chain) was obtained from a study of blood T cell repertoires in COVID-19. Study summary: The origin of the acute and convalescent COVID-19 samples was the United States, Italy and Spain.

In the original analysis: Estimated nucleated cell counts came from reference gene primer amplification. Here immunoSEQ multiplex PCR was the method, and the copy in TCRdb shows in-frame clones only, minus some. The DNA gave D and trimming, while V, J and clone size come from that table. The data show under 200,000 clones, around 92% seen once. V shed 2 bases and J shed 2 bases, with 10 bases lying between them. The CDR3 has 14 amino acids. Germline V CDR1 and CDR2: SNHLY, FYNNEI. Categorization into cohorts depended on clinical history that participants reported. The recovered donors of Cohort 3 showed two negative PCRs, clearance, or symptom resolution.

The material sequenced was PBMCs or T cells enriched from blood (not recorded which). This sequence joins TRBV2 and TRBJ2-7; D gene ambiguous. This TCR was recovered from a woman aged 18-29 years who had recovered from COVID-19. CDR3 region: CASSERQAPYEQYF. DNA for the CDR3: TGTGCCAGCAGTGAAAGGCAGGCACCCTACGAGCAGTACTTC.